This T cell receptor (beta chain) was observed in a study of vaccination and CD4 T cells after COVID-19. Stated treatment: approximately nine-day PBMC culture with coronavirus spike peptide pools or control peptides (ViraFEST assay). CD4+ T cells that came from the unexposed donor were collected before the COVID-19 pandemic (2011-2018). In its sample, this clonotype was seen a few times. Its target is not known. Sequencing of DNA taken from cultured CD4+ T cells relied on the Oncomine TCR Beta short-read assay. TCRdb re-derived calls from the PCR reads in MiXCR, one entry per CDR3 protein. The table shows fewer than 8,000 distinct CDR3 sequences, with less than 40% occurring only once. The receptor was isolated from a human donor in good health. Input material: CD4+ T cells from blood, cultured in vitro.

The CDR3 coding sequence is TGTGCCAGCAGCTCCTTCGACCTCCCCTATGGCTACACCTTC. It yields the protein CASSSFDLPYGYTF. The chain uses TRBV7-2 and TRBJ1-2; no clear D. V lost 4 bases to trimming and J lost 4 bases, with 13 bases between them. Germline V gene data show CDR1 as SGHTA and CDR2 as FQGNSA. The CDR3 spans 14 residues.